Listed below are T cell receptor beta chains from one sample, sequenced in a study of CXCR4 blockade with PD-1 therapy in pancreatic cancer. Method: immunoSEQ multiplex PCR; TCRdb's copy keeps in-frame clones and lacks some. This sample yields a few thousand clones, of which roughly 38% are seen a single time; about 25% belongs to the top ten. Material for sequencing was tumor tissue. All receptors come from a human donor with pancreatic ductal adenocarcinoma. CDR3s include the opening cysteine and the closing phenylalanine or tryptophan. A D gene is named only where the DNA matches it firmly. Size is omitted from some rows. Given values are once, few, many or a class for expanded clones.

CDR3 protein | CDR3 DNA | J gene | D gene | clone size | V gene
CASSGPGQGPNQPQHF | TGTGCCAGCAGTGGGCCGGGACAGGGGCCCAATCAGCCCCAGCATTTT | TRBJ1-5 | TRBD1 | - | TRBV25-1
CASSLGGFDEKLFF | TGTGCCAGCAGCTTAGGGGGGTTCGATGAAAAACTGTTTTTT | TRBJ1-4 | - | few | TRBV11-3
CASSVDHRDTIYF | TGTGCCAGCAGCGTAGACCACCGGGACACCATATATTTT | TRBJ1-3 | - | medium-sized | TRBV9
CAWSGGRRSIYGYTF | TGTGCCTGGAGTGGAGGGCGCAGGTCCATCTATGGCTACACCTTC | TRBJ1-2 | - | - | TRBV30
CASRSVYEGNEQYF | TGCGCCAGCAGAAGCGTATATGAGGGAAACGAGCAGTACTTC | TRBJ2-7 | - | few | TRBV4-1
CASSTGRGVEAFF | TGTGCCAGTAGCACTGGGAGGGGAGTTGAAGCTTTCTTT | TRBJ1-1 | - | - | TRBV19
CASNTGDNTEAFF | TGTGCCAGCAATACCGGAGATAACACTGAAGCTTTCTTT | TRBJ1-1 | - | few | TRBV9
CASSPPGQGNEQYF | TGTGCCAGCAGCCCCCCGGGACAGGGAAACGAGCAGTACTTC | TRBJ2-7 | TRBD1 | few | TRBV9
CASSPPNRQETQYF | TGTGCCAGCTCACCACCGAATAGGCAAGAGACCCAGTACTTC | TRBJ2-5 | - | once | TRBV18
CASSSGLWYTEAFF | TGTGCCAGCAGCTCCGGGCTTTGGTACACTGAAGCTTTCTTT | TRBJ1-1 | - | - | TRBV6-8
CAWSLTDYEQYF | TGTGCCTGGAGTCTCACTGACTACGAGCAGTACTTC | TRBJ2-7 | - | - | TRBV30
CSVLGGQDYGYTF | TGCAGCGTTTTGGGGGGACAGGACTATGGCTACACCTTC | TRBJ1-2 | TRBD1 | - | TRBV29-1
CSFSGGPYEQYF | TGCAGCTTTAGCGGGGGGCCCTACGAGCAGTACTTC | TRBJ2-7 | TRBD2 | once | TRBV29-1
CASSEGSGFNEQFF | TGTGCCAGCAGTGAAGGGTCTGGGTTCAATGAGCAGTTCTTC | TRBJ2-1 | - | few | TRBV6-1
CASSMTGGFSYNEQFF | TGTGCCAGTAGTATGACAGGGGGCTTCTCCTACAATGAGCAGTTCTTC | TRBJ2-1 | TRBD1 | - | TRBV19
CAWSVLALKPGELFF | TGTGCCTGGAGTGTACTGGCTCTGAAGCCCGGGGAGCTGTTTTTT | TRBJ2-2 | - | - | TRBV30
CASSLEFGGGAGNEQFF | TGCGCCAGCAGCTTGGAATTCGGCGGGGGGGCGGGTAATGAGCAGTTCTTC | TRBJ2-1 | TRBD2 | - | TRBV5-1
CASSLEARPNEKLFF | TGTGCCAGCAGCTTAGAGGCCAGACCGAATGAAAAACTGTTTTTT | TRBJ1-4 | - | - | TRBV11-3
CASSDGQGGNEQFF | TGTGCCAGCAGTGATGGGCAGGGGGGGAATGAGCAGTTCTTC | TRBJ2-1 | - | - | TRBV6-8
CATRGKRGYNEQFF | TGTGCCACCCGGGGAAAGCGGGGGTACAATGAGCAGTTCTTC | TRBJ2-1 | TRBD2 | - | TRBV19
CACTVGGASTQYF | TGTGCCTGCACGGTCGGGGGGGCGTCTACGCAGTATTTT | TRBJ2-3 | TRBD2 | - | TRBV30
CAISVTSTDTQYF | TGTGCCATCAGTGTCACTAGCACAGATACGCAGTATTTT | TRBJ2-3 | - | few | TRBV6-8
CSVDGAGDTQYF | TGCAGCGTTGACGGAGCGGGGGATACGCAGTATTTT | TRBJ2-3 | TRBD2 | - | TRBV29-1
CASAGIAEEKLFF | TGTGCCAGTGCCGGGATCGCTGAAGAAAAACTGTTTTTT | TRBJ1-4 | - | - | TRBV19
CASSVVGRGSTDTQYF | TGTGCCAGCAGCGTAGTTGGGCGGGGAAGCACAGATACGCAGTATTTT | TRBJ2-3 | - | - | TRBV9
CASCSQGINTYSPLHF | TGTGCCAGCTGTTCACAGGGAATCAATACCTATTCACCCCTCCACTTT | TRBJ1-6 | - | - | TRBV28
CASSPGGAEAFF | TGTGCCAGCTCACCAGGGGGGGCTGAAGCTTTCTTT | TRBJ1-1 | - | - | TRBV18
CASRGGAYEQYF | TGTGCCAGCAGGGGGGGGGCCTACGAGCAGTACTTC | TRBJ2-7 | TRBD2 | few | TRBV25-1
CASSQEMQGRNIQYF | TGCGCCAGCAGCCAAGAGATGCAGGGGAGAAACATTCAGTACTTC | TRBJ2-4 | - | - | TRBV1
CASSQSTGGGETQYF | TGCGCCAGCAGTCAATCGACGGGGGGCGGGGAGACCCAGTACTTC | TRBJ2-5 | - | - | TRBV23-1
CAWSGTGKGEQYF | TGTGCCTGGAGCGGGACAGGGAAAGGGGAGCAGTACTTC | TRBJ2-7 | TRBD1 | - | TRBV30